The sequence of this T cell receptor (beta chain) was determined in a study of CD8+ T cells in alopecia areata. Findings of the study overall: Tofacitinib produced a significant decrease in scalp clonality and in expanded CD8+ clones among the top 100. One nonresponder leaves baseline CD8+ expansion's link to response uncertain.

Treatment specified: oral pan-JAK inhibitor, 5-10 mg twice daily. cDNA prepared by RNA extraction and subsequent reverse transcription served as the template for sequencing. The data were produced by immunoSEQ multiplex PCR, yet TCRdb's version contains in-frame clones alone and is incomplete. The table shows 150,000 to 200,000 clones, with over 55% occurring only once. In regard to this clone: Its antigen is as yet unknown.

Germline V lookup: CDR1 MNHNY, CDR2 SVGAGI (reference sequence). The CDR3 spans 16 residues. V shed 2 bases, J shed 6 bases, and the junction held 9 bases outside the gene matches. The receptor was derived from a human donor with alopecia areata. The V gene is TRBV6-6, the J gene TRBJ1-5; 8 bases line up with TRBD1. The sequencing used CD4+ T cells sorted from blood, collected at week 24, from a patient treated with tofacitinib. CDR3 sequence (DNA): TGTGCCAGCAGTTACCTCAAGACAGGGGAGGGTCAGCCCCAGCATTTT. Its translation: CASSYLKTGEGQPQHF.